The 2 T cell receptor beta chains below come from one sample, sequenced in a study of cytomegalovirus exposure and HLA in healthy donors. Primers: 60 Vbeta forward and 13 Jbeta reverse. The method was immunoSEQ multiplex PCR; TCRdb's version includes in-frame clones alone and lacks a portion of them. The sample has approximately 210,000 clones. Sequences were obtained from PBMCs. The source of these receptors is a woman in her 30s in good health and CMV-seropositive.

J is TRBJ2-5 and V is TRBV5-4; 7 nucleotides line up with TRBD1. The CDR3 consists of 14 residues. J was trimmed by 4 bases and V by 3 bases; bases with no gene match: 6. Germline CDR1 is SGHNT and CDR2 is YYREEE (reference sequence). The chain's CDR3 is CASSSLTGRETQYF. The CDR3 coding sequence is TGTGCCAGCAGCTCACTGACAGGGAGAGAGACCCAGTACTTC.

The chain recombines TRBV6-5 with TRBJ1-6, with 7 bases identical to TRBD1. J was trimmed by 6 bases and V by 8 bases; bases with no gene match: 4. The CDR3 length is 13 residues. CDR1 is MNHEY, CDR2 SVGAGI, per germline. The CDR3 nucleotides are TGTGCCAGCCGGGACAGATCTAATTCACCCCTCCACTTT. Amino acid sequence: CASRDRSNSPLHF.